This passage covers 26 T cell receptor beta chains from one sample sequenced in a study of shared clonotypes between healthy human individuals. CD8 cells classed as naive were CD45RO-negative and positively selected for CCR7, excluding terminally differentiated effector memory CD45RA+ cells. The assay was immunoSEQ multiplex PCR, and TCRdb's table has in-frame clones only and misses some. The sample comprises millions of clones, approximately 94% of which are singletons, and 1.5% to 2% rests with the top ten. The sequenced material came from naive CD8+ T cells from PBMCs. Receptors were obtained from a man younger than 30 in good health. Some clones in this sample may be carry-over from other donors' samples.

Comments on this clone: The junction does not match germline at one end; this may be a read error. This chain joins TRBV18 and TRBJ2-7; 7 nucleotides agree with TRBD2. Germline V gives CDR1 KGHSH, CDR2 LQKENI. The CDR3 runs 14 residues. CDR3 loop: CASSRGGVLYEQYF. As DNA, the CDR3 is TGTGCCAGTTCACGGGGAGGGGTACTCTACGAGCAGTACTTC.

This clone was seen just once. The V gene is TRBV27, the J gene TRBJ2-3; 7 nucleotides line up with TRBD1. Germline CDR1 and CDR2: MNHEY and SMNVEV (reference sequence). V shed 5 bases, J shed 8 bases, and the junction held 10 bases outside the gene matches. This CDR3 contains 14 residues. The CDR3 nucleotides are TGTGCCAGCAGTCCATACGGACAGGCAGCTACGCAGTATTTT. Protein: CASSPYGQAATQYF.

The CDR3 sequence: CASSLLTGFRDTQYF. CDR3 nucleotides: TGTGCCAGCAGCTTACTAACGGGGTTTCGAGATACGCAGTATTTT. The V and J genes are TRBV11-2 and TRBJ2-3; D may be TRBD2 (5 bases). The CDR3 has 15 residues. The germline gives CDR1 SGHAT, CDR2 FQNNGV. V lost 2 bases and J 5 bases, leaving 14 bases between the germline ends.

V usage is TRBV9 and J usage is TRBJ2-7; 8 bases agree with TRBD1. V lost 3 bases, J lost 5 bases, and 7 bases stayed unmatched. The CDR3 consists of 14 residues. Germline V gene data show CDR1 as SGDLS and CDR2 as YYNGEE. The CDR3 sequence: CASSGRTGNHEQYF. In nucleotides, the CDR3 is TGTGCCAGCAGCGGGCGGACAGGGAACCACGAGCAGTACTTC.

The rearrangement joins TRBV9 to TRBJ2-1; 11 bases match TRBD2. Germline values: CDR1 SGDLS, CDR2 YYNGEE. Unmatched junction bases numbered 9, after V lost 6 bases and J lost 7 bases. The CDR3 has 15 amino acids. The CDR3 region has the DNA TGTGCCAGCACCCTACTAGCGGGAGATGGGAATGAGCAGTTCTTC. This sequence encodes CASTLLAGDGNEQFF.

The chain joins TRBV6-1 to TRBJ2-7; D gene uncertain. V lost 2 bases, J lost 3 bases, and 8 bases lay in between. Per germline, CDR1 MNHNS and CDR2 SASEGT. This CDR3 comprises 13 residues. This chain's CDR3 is CASSESRFYEQYF. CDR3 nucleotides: TGTGCCAGCAGTGAAAGTAGGTTCTACGAGCAGTACTTC.

CDR3 protein: CARLRASYNEQFF. CDR3 sequence (DNA): TGTGCCAGGTTAAGGGCCTCCTACAATGAGCAGTTCTTC. V is TRBV7-2 and J is TRBJ2-1; D is unclear. Germline-derived CDR1 and CDR2 are SGHTA and FQGNSA. The V gene lost 9 bases and the J gene lost 0 bases, with 9 bases spanning the gap. The CDR3 extends over 13 amino acids.

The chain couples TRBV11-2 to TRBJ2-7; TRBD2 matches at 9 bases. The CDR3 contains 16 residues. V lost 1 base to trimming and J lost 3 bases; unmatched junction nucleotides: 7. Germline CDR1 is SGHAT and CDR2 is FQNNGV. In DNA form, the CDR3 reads TGTGCCAGCAGCTTAGCCCCCCTAGCGGGGTTCTACGAGCAGTACTTC. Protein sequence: CASSLAPLAGFYEQYF.

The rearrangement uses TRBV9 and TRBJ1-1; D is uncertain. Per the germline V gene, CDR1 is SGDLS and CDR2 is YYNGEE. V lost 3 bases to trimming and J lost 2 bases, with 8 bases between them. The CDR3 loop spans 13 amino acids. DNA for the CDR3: TGTGCCAGCAGCGAGACAAGTAACACTGAAGCTTTCTTT. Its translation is CASSETSNTEAFF.

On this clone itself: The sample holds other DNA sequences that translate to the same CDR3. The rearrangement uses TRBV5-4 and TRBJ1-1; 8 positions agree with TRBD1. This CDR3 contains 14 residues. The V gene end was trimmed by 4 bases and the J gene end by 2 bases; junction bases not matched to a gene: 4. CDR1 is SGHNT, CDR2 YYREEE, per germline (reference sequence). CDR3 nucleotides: TGTGCCAGCAGCCCCGACAGGGGCAACACTGAAGCTTTCTTT. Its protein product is CASSPDRGNTEAFF.

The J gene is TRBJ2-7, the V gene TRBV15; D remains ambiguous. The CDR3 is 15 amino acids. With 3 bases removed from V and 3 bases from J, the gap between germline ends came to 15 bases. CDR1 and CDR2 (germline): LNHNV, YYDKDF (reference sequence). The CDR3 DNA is TGTGCCACCAGCAGCCCGACCGGCGCTGTCTACGAGCAGTACTTC. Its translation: CATSSPTGAVYEQYF.

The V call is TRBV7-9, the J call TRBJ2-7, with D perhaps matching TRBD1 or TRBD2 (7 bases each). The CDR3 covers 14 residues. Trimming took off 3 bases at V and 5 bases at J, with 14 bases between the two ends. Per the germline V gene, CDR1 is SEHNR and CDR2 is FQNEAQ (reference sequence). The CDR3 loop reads CASSFQGGPDEQYF. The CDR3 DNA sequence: TGTGCCAGCAGCTTCCAGGGGGGGCCCGACGAGCAGTACTTC.

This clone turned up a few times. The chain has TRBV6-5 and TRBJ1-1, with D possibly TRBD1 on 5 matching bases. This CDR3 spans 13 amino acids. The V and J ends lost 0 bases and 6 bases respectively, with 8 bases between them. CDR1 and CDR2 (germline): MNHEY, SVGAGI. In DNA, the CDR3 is TGTGCCAGCAGTTACTCGGGACTGGCTGAAGCTTTCTTT. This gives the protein CASSYSGLAEAFF.

The CDR3 DNA follows: TGTGCCAGCGTTACAGGGGGGCTTCAGTCTAACTATGGCTACACCTTC. Residues: CASVTGGLQSNYGYTF. The rearrangement joins TRBV5-4 to TRBJ1-2; 8 bases are shared with TRBD1. The CDR3 totals 16 residues. The germline V gene has CDR1 SGHNT and CDR2 YYREEE (reference sequence). The trim removed 7 bases at V and 0 bases at J, leaving 11 bases unmatched.

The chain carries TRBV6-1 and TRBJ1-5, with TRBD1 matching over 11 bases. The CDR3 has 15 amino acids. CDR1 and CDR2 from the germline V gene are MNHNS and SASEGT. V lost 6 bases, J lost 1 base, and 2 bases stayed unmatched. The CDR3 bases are TGTGCCAGCAGGGGACAGGGGGGAAGCAATCAGCCCCAGCATTTT. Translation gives CASRGQGGSNQPQHF.

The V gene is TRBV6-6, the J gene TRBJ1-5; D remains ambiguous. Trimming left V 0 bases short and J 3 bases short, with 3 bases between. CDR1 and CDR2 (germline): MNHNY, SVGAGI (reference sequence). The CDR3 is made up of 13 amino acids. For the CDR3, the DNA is TGTGCCAGCAGTTACTCGACCAATCAGCCCCAGCATTTT. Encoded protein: CASSYSTNQPQHF.

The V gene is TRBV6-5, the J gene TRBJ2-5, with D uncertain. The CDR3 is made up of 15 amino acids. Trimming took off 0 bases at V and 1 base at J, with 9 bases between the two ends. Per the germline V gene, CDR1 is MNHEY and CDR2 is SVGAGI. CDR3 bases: TGTGCCAGCAGTTACTCGGGCGGCCCCCAAGAGACCCAGTACTTC. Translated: CASSYSGGPQETQYF.

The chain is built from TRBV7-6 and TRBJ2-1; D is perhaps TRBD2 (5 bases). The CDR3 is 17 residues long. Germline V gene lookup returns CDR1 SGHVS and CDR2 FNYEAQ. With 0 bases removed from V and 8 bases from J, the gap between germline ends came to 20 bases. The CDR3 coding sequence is TGTGCCAGCAGCTTAGCGCTCCGGGAACCGTCCAGCTATGAGCAGTTCTTC. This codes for CASSLALREPSSYEQFF.

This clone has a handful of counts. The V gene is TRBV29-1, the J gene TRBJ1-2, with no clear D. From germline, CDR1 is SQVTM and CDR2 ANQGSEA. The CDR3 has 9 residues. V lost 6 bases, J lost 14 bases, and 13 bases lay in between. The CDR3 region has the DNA TGCAGCGTGCCCCCGGGGTCGACCTTC. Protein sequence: CSVPPGSTF.

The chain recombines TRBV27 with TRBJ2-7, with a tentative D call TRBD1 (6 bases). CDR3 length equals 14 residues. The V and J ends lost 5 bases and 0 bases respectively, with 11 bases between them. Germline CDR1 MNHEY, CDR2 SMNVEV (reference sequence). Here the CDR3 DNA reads TGTGCCAGCAGTCCACTCAGGGGCTCCTACGAGCAGTACTTC. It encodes CASSPLRGSYEQYF.

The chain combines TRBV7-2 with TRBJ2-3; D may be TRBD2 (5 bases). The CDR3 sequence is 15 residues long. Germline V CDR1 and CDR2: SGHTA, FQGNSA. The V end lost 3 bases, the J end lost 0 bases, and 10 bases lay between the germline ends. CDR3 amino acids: CASSFSALSTDTQYF. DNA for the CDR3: TGTGCCAGCAGCTTTAGCGCGTTGAGCACAGATACGCAGTATTTT.

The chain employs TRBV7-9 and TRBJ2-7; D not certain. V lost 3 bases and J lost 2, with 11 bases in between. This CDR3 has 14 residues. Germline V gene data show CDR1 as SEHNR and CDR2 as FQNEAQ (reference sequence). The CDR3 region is CASSFEGIPYEQYF. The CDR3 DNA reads TGTGCCAGCAGCTTTGAAGGGATCCCCTACGAGCAGTACTTC.

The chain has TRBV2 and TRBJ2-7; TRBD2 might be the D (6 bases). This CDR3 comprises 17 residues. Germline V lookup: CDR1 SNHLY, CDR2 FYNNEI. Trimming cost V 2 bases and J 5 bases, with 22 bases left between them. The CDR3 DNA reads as TGTGCCAGCAGTGAAAAGGTGGTAGCGGCAAACCGACACGAGCAGTACTTC. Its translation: CASSEKVVAANRHEQYF.

CDR3 region: CASATFRGRVQETQYF. The CDR3 DNA sequence: TGTGCCAGCGCCACATTCAGGGGGCGAGTTCAAGAGACCCAGTACTTC. V is TRBV7-9 and J is TRBJ2-5, with 8 nucleotides matching TRBD1. The germline gives CDR1 SEHNR, CDR2 FQNEAQ (reference sequence). The CDR3 covers 16 residues. Trimming took 8 bases from V and 2 from J; bases not matched to a gene: 13.

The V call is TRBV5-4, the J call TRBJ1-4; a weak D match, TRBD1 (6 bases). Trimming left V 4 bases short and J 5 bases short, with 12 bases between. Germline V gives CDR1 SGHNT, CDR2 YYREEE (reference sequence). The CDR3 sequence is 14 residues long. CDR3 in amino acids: CASSPRGSNEKLFF. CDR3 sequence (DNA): TGTGCCAGCAGCCCTAGGGGGTCGAATGAAAAACTGTTTTTT.

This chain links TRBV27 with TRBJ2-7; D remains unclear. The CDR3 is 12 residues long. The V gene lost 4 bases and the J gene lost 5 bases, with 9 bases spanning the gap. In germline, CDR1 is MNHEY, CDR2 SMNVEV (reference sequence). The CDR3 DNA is TGTGCCAGCAGTTCCAACAGCCACGAGCAGTACTTC. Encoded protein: CASSSNSHEQYF.